One sample yielded the 3 T cell receptor beta chains listed below, sequenced in a study of cytomegalovirus exposure and HLA in healthy donors. A multiplex PCR was run with 60 Vbeta primers and 13 Jbeta primers. The table came from immunoSEQ multiplex PCR; TCRdb's copy has only in-frame clones and leaves some out. The sample has fewer than 200,000 clones; over 80% are singletons. The sequencing input was PBMCs. These receptors all come from a woman aged 45-65 years in good health and CMV-seropositive.

This clone was recorded a few times. V is TRBV28 and J is TRBJ2-7; a weak D match, TRBD1 (6 bases). V was shortened by 2 bases and J by 2 bases, with 13 bases between the two germline ends. The CDR3 runs 15 residues. The germline V gene has CDR1 MDHEN and CDR2 SYDVKM. The CDR3 DNA reads as TGTGCCAGCAGTTTAGGAGGCGCAGGGGCCTACGAGCAGTACTTC. Translating gives CASSLGGAGAYEQYF.

The V gene is TRBV10-3, the J gene TRBJ2-3; 9 positions match TRBD1. J lost 0 bases, V lost 4 bases, and 5 bases had no gene match. CDR1 ENHRY and CDR2 SYGVKD come from the germline V gene. This CDR3 is 16 amino acids long. CDR3 in amino acids: CAISGGTGTSTDTQYF. The CDR3 nucleotides are TGTGCCATCAGTGGGGGGACAGGGACTAGCACAGATACGCAGTATTTT.

This chain uses TRBV25-1 with TRBJ1-3; D is ambiguous. This CDR3 has 14 amino acids. V was pared by 6 bases and J by 0 bases, with 9 bases between. The germline V gene has CDR1 MGHDK and CDR2 SYGVNS. The CDR3 nucleotides read TGTGCCAGCAGGAGGGCAGACTCTGGAAACACCATATATTTT. It yields the protein CASRRADSGNTIYF.